The 12 T cell receptor beta chains listed next were all sequenced from one sample in a study of blood T cell repertoires in COVID-19. Profiled with immunoSEQ multiplex PCR; TCRdb holds only in-frame clones, not every one. The data show about 120,000 clones, 65% to 85% seen once. What was sequenced was peripheral blood. Receptor source: a woman between 70 and 85 years old with acute or convalescent COVID-19.

The V and J genes are TRBV7-9 and TRBJ1-2, with 8 positions matching TRBD1. With 4 bases clipped from V and 1 base from J, the junction kept 11 bases outside the gene matches. In germline, CDR1 is SEHNR, CDR2 FQNEAQ (reference sequence). This CDR3 is built from 17 residues. The CDR3 coding sequence is TGTGCCAGCAGCTCAGGGACAGGTCGACAAATTAACTATGGCTACACCTTC. Its translation is CASSSGTGRQINYGYTF.

V gene TRBV6-5 combines with J gene TRBJ2-2, with a tentative D call TRBD1 (5 bases). Germline loops: CDR1 MNHEY, CDR2 SVGAGI. V lost 9 bases and J lost 0, with 14 bases in between. This CDR3 has 15 amino acids. This CDR3 is CASLSWTTNTGELFF. The CDR3 DNA follows: TGTGCCAGTCTTTCGTGGACAACGAACACCGGGGAGCTGTTTTTT.

Only a few counts were recorded for this clone. The chain links TRBV5-5 to TRBJ2-3, with 7 nucleotides matching TRBD1. The CDR3 contains 13 residues. The V gene end was trimmed by 4 bases and the J gene end by 6 bases; junction bases not matched to a gene: 5. Germline V gene data show CDR1 as SGHKS and CDR2 as YYEKEE (reference sequence). CDR3 residues: CASSPARGDTQYF. CDR3 coding DNA: TGTGCCAGCAGCCCCGCCAGGGGGGATACGCAGTATTTT.

The chain links TRBV6-5 to TRBJ1-1; maybe TRBD1 (5 bases). V lost 0 bases to trimming and J lost 1 base, with 12 bases between them. The CDR3 consists of 16 residues. Germline V gives CDR1 MNHEY, CDR2 SVGAGI. The CDR3 spells CASSYSIGQGNTEAFF. The DNA for the CDR3 is TGTGCCAGCAGTTACTCGATCGGTCAGGGGAACACTGAAGCTTTCTTT.

The chain combines TRBV7-8 with TRBJ2-7, with 10 positions matching TRBD2. The junction had 7 bases not matched to a gene; V was cut back by 5 bases and J by 3 bases. The CDR3 totals 15 residues. The germline CDR1 and CDR2 sequences are SGHVS and FQNEAQ. The CDR3 DNA reads TGTGCCAGCAGCCTTGGACTAGCGGACAACTACGAGCAGTACTTC. It specifies CASSLGLADNYEQYF.

Here the CDR3 DNA reads TGTGCCAGCAGCCAATCCGGAGACCAAGAGACCCAGTACTTC. Translating gives CASSQSGDQETQYF. The chain joins TRBV3-1 (or the pseudogene TRBV3-2) to TRBJ2-5; no definite D call. CDR1 LGHDT and CDR2 YNNKEL come from the germline V gene (reference sequence). With 2 bases removed from V and 0 bases from J, the gap between germline ends came to 7 bases. This CDR3 contains 14 residues.

This clone has only a few counts. The chain is built from TRBV19 and TRBJ1-2; TRBD1 agrees at 8 bases. This CDR3 has 13 amino acids. V trimming: 7 bases; J trimming: 5 bases; junction bases outside the gene matches: 6. Germline CDR1 and CDR2: LNHDA and SQIVND (reference sequence). CDR3 sequence: CASTLGQAYGYTF. CDR3 DNA: TGTGCCAGTACCTTGGGACAGGCGTATGGCTACACCTTC.

This sequence joins TRBV19 and TRBJ1-5; D may be TRBD1 (6 bases). There are 16 residues in the CDR3. Trimming removed 3 bases from V and 2 bases from J, with 14 bases in between. Germline-derived CDR1 and CDR2 are LNHDA and SQIVND (reference sequence). The CDR3 DNA sequence: TGTGCCAGTAGTATGGGGCAGGGGTTGGGCAATCAGCCCCAGCATTTT. Translating gives CASSMGQGLGNQPQHF. Supplemented by reference TRBV19 and TRBJ1-5, the full variable domain reads DGGITQSPKYLFRKEGQNVTLSCEQNLNHDAMYWYRQDPGQGLRLIYYSQIVNDFQKGDIAEGYSVSREKKESFPLTVTSAQKNPTAFYLCASSMGQGLGNQPQHFGDGTRLSIL.

V and J are TRBV5-1 and TRBJ2-2; tentative D call: TRBD2 (6 bases). Germline-derived CDR1 and CDR2 are SGHRS and YFSETQ. Trimming pared 10 bases from V and 0 bases from J, leaving 13 bases between. This CDR3 region has 14 residues. CDR3 sequence reads: CASSLATNTGELFF. As DNA, the CDR3 is TGCGCCTCGTCCCTAGCGACGAACACCGGGGAGCTGTTTTTT. The full variable domain, its missing parts supplied by reference TRBV5-1 and TRBJ2-2, is KAGVTQTPRYLIKTRGQQVTLSCSPISGHRSVSWYQQTPGQGLQFLFEYFSETQRNKGNFPGRFSGRQFSNSRSEMNVSTLELGDSALYLCASSLATNTGELFFGEGSRLTVL.

The rearrangement links TRBV6-2 or TRBV6-3 to TRBJ1-5; 8 bases are shared with TRBD1. Germline values: CDR1 MNHEY, CDR2 SVGEGT. V lost 5 bases and J lost 7; bases outside the gene matches: 16. The CDR3 loop spans 17 amino acids. CDR3 sequence reads: CASSPILQGVGYQPQHF. The CDR3 region has the DNA TGTGCCAGCAGTCCGATCTTACAGGGGGTAGGATACCAGCCCCAGCATTTT.

The chain is built from TRBV11-3 and TRBJ2-1, with 11 bases fitting TRBD2. Losses at the gene ends were 5 bases for V and 14 bases for J; bases not matched to a gene: 14. The CDR3 is made up of 15 amino acids. Germline values: CDR1 SGHNT, CDR2 YENEEA. CDR3 in DNA: TGTGCCAGCAGCCATGGACTAGCGGGTACTGTGTGGGAGTTCTTC. It yields the protein CASSHGLAGTVWEFF. Using reference TRBV11-3 and TRBJ2-1 for the parts outside the CDR3, the full variable domain is EAGVVQSPRYKIIEKKQPVAFWCNPISGHNTLYWYLQNLGQGPELLIRYENEEAVDDSQLPKDRFSAERLKGVDSTLKIQPAELGDSAVYLCASSHGLAGTVWEFFGPGTRLTVL.

This clone was detected once. This chain links TRBV11-3 with TRBJ1-1, with TRBD1 matching over 8 bases. J gave up 11 bases and V 4 bases, and 9 bases lay outside the gene matches. Germline V gene data show CDR1 as SGHNT and CDR2 as YENEEA. CDR3 length: 13 amino acids. The CDR3 region has the DNA TGTGCCAGCAGCTCCGGGCAGGGGGCTCGGGCTTTCTTT. It yields the protein CASSSGQGARAFF.